This T cell receptor beta chain was recorded in a study of CD8+ T cells in alopecia areata. This CDR3 has 16 amino acids. The germline gives CDR1 MSHET, CDR2 SYDVDS. J was trimmed by 1 base and V by 6 bases; bases with no gene match: 5. It was cDNA, reverse transcribed from extracted RNA, that served as the sequencing template. Some clones are missing from TCRdb's copy, which holds only in-frame ones; the method was immunoSEQ multiplex PCR. The sample offers about 9,000 clones and no singletons, the top ten holding about 20%. Points on this clone: Antigen specificity is unknown. Here the gene names and germline are mouse. The missing CDR3 end, 4 residues past where the read stops, is filled in from the germline J gene.

Whole-study findings and limits: Between patients, shared TCR sequences were less clear than in mice. This was possibly due in part to HLA diversity in the patient population.

The authors sorted pooled cutaneous lymph node cells using CD4, CD8alpha, NKG2D, NKG2ACE and other markers. This receptor was obtained from a C3H/HeJ mouse with alopecia areata. Mouse MHC haplotype: H2-k. The V call is TRBV29, the J call TRBJ2-4; 12 bases line up with TRBD2. Sequencing was done on a sample of CD8+ T cells sorted from a lymph node. CDR3 amino acids: CASSRGLGGRQNTLYF. The covered CDR3 bases are TGTGCTAGCAGCCGGGGACTGGGGGGCCGTCAAAAC.